This T cell receptor (beta chain) stems from a study of CD8 T cells in Susac syndrome. Note on this clonotype: The antigen remains unidentified.

The CDR3 runs 14 residues. CDR1 and CDR2 from the germline V gene are SGDLS and YYNGEE. With 3 bases removed from V and 1 base from J, the gap between germline ends came to 8 bases. RNA, at about 0.5 to 1 ug, was reverse transcribed with random hexamers. Amplification of TCR beta CDR3 was carried out by immunoSEQ multiplex PCR, which covered 54 Vbeta and 13 Jbeta segments. Via MiXCR, TCRdb re-called the immunoSEQ multiplex PCR reads, giving one row per CDR3 protein. The sample includes roughly 80,000 distinct CDR3 sequences, approximately 95% of them seen just once. All included Susac syndrome patients satisfied recently defined diagnostic criteria for definite or probable disease. The TEMRA cells underwent FACS enrichment, while the CD8+ and CD4+ T cells underwent negative isolation. General study results and limits: It was acknowledged in the study that its TCR sequencing and HLA analysis involved a relatively small number of individuals.

This rearrangement joins TRBV9 to TRBJ1-3, with D unclear. The sequenced material came from CD8+ T cells from PBMCs. The origin of this receptor is a human donor with Susac syndrome. CDR3 sequence (DNA): TGTGCCAGCAGCGACACAGATTCTGGAAACACCATATATTTT. Protein sequence: CASSDTDSGNTIYF.